This T cell receptor beta chain stems from a study of blood T cells in healthy people across ages. Collection of 9 to 10 milliliters of peripheral blood was performed for each donor. Next came a second PCR, run for about 7 to 11 cycles, which used a sample-barcoded 5' primer along with a J-beta primer mix. Via MiXCR, TCRdb re-called the 5' RACE reads, giving one row per CDR3 protein. The sample contains about 800,000 distinct CDR3 sequences, 58% of which appear only once. Study-level results: Across the age range, TCR beta diversity per million T cells fell in a roughly linear way. Diversity was higher, and naive CD4+ cells more numerous, in long-lived donors than in aged donors.

To note about this clonotype: The antigen is unknown.

The germline V and J ends were trimmed by 5 bases and 6 bases, with 8 bases remaining between them. Germline assignment: CDR1 MNHEY and CDR2 SVGEGT. This CDR3 has 12 amino acids. Input material: blood. The sequence derives from a young man in good health. The chain recombines TRBV6-2 or TRBV6-3 with TRBJ2-1; no definite D call. This CDR3 is CASSPRINEQFF. CDR3 sequence (DNA): TGTGCCAGCAGTCCCCGGATCAATGAGCAGTTCTTC.